Following are 24 T cell receptor beta chains from one sample sequenced in a study of shared clonotypes between healthy human individuals. Produced via immunoSEQ multiplex PCR; TCRdb's table is partial and in-frame only. There are 950,000 to 1,200,000 clones in the sample; 60% to 80% occur only once, and roughly 0.83% lies in the top ten. Sample: memory CD4+ T cells from PBMCs. Subset noted: CD45RA-negative fraction. These TCRs come from a man between 18 and 29 years old in good health. Some clones in this sample may be carry-over from other donors' samples.

The J gene is TRBJ2-7, the V gene TRBV5-1; possibly TRBD2 for D (5 bases). V dropped 0 bases and J dropped 6 bases, with 13 bases sitting between them. Germline V gene data show CDR1 as SGHRS and CDR2 as YFSETQ. The CDR3 extends over 14 amino acids. CDR3: CASSLVPGEGEQYF. CDR3 DNA sequence: TGCGCCAGCAGCTTGGTGCCGGGTGAGGGCGAGCAGTACTTC.

The V call is TRBV19, the J call TRBJ2-7; 12 bases are a match to TRBD2. The germline V gene has CDR1 LNHDA and CDR2 SQIVND (reference sequence). The CDR3 length is 17 residues. Trimming cost V 5 bases and J 3 bases; bases outside gene matches: 11. The CDR3 bases are TGTGCCAGTAGTCCGAATATACTAGCGGGAGGAAGCTACGAGCAGTACTTC. As protein: CASSPNILAGGSYEQYF. Together with reference TRBV19 and TRBJ2-7, the CDR3 gives the full variable domain: DGGITQSPKYLFRKEGQNVTLSCEQNLNHDAMYWYRQDPGQGLRLIYYSQIVNDFQKGDIAEGYSVSREKKESFPLTVTSAQKNPTAFYLCASSPNILAGGSYEQYFGPGTRLTVT.

The V and J genes are TRBV11-3 and TRBJ2-3; D not resolved. V was cut by 5 bases and J by 2 bases, with 11 bases left in between. CDR1 SGHNT and CDR2 YENEEA come from the germline V gene. The CDR3 has 14 residues. The CDR3 nucleotides read TGTGCCAGCAGCCAGGCACAGTACACAGATACGCAGTATTTT. Amino acid sequence: CASSQAQYTDTQYF.

The CDR3 region has the DNA TGCGCCAGCAGCGGACAGGGATACCAGGGAGAGACCCAGTACTTC. Translation: CASSGQGYQGETQYF. This chain joins TRBV5-1 and TRBJ2-5; TRBD1 agrees at 8 bases. This CDR3 has 15 amino acids. V lost 4 bases, J lost 4 bases, and 9 bases stayed unmatched. CDR1 is SGHRS, CDR2 YFSETQ, per germline.

The rearrangement uses TRBV28 and TRBJ2-4, with D possibly matching TRBD1 (5 bases). V lost 5 bases to trimming and J lost 9 bases, with 14 bases between them. In germline, CDR1 is MDHEN, CDR2 SYDVKM. The CDR3 runs to 13 residues. The CDR3 is CASSPTSTGIQYF. The CDR3 region has the DNA TGTGCCAGCAGTCCCACATCCACAGGCATTCAGTACTTC.

V usage is TRBV7-2 and J usage is TRBJ2-5; D not certain. V lost 4 bases to trimming and J lost 5 bases, with 14 bases between them. Germline V gives CDR1 SGHTA, CDR2 FQGNSA. The CDR3 loop spans 14 amino acids. Here the CDR3 reads CASSSHSGYETQYF. CDR3 bases: TGTGCCAGCAGCTCCCACTCGGGTTATGAGACCCAGTACTTC.

This clone showed up just a few times. The V and J genes are TRBV19 and TRBJ2-1; D may be TRBD2 (6 bases). The CDR3 extends over 16 amino acids. CDR1 and CDR2 (germline): LNHDA, SQIVND (reference sequence). Trimming stripped 4 bases from V and 0 bases from J, with 13 bases between. CDR3: CASSNRGTGSYNEQFF. Here the CDR3 DNA reads TGTGCCAGTAGTAATCGGGGGACGGGCTCCTACAATGAGCAGTTCTTC.

This clone was seen only a few times. The V and J genes are TRBV25-1 and TRBJ1-3; tentatively, D is TRBD1 (6 bases). CDR3 size: 15 residues. Trimming took off 4 bases at V and 4 bases at J, with 14 bases between the two ends. Germline CDR1 and CDR2: MGHDK and SYGVNS. The CDR3 spells CASSGVGTLGNTIYF. DNA for the CDR3: TGTGCCAGCAGTGGGGTGGGGACACTCGGAAACACCATATATTTT.

This chain connects TRBV10-2 to TRBJ1-2, with TRBD1 identical over 10 bases. The CDR3 spans 16 residues. Germline assignment: CDR1 WSHSY and CDR2 SAAADI. V was pared by 6 bases and J by 2 bases, with 9 bases of the junction left unmatched. The CDR3 DNA is TGCGCCAGCAGGGGGACAGGGGCGACTGCAAACTATGGCTACACCTTC. Residues: CASRGTGATANYGYTF.

V and J are TRBV5-1 and TRBJ2-7, with a tentative D call TRBD2 (6 bases). The germline V gene encodes CDR1 SGHRS and CDR2 YFSETQ. Trimming removed 1 base from V and 2 bases from J, with 13 bases in between. There are 15 residues in the CDR3. For the CDR3, the DNA is TGCGCCAGCAGCTTGACCGGGGGAACGGCCTACGAGCAGTACTTC. Its protein product is CASSLTGGTAYEQYF.

Concerning this clone: Given a much more abundant clone one base away, this may be a read error. Distinct nucleotide sequences in the sample also encode this CDR3. The genes are TRBV7-9 and TRBJ2-5; no definite D call. V lost 2 bases and J lost 4, with 2 bases in between. In germline, CDR1 is SEHNR, CDR2 FQNEAQ (reference sequence). The CDR3 has 11 amino acids. The CDR3 region is CASSLTETQYF. In nucleotides, the CDR3 is TGTGCCAGCAGCTTAACAGAGACCCAGTACTTC. Together with reference TRBV7-9 and TRBJ2-5, the CDR3 gives the full variable domain: DTGVSQNPRHKITKRGQNVTFRCDPISEHNRLYWYRQTLGQGPEFLTYFQNEAQLEKSRLLSDRFSAERPKGSFSTLEIQRTEQGDSAMYLCASSLTETQYFGPGTRLLVL.

This chain connects TRBV5-4 to TRBJ2-1, with D hard to call. The CDR3 loop spans 15 amino acids. Trimming left V 0 bases short and J 0 bases short, with 7 bases between. Germline values: CDR1 SGHNT, CDR2 YYREEE (reference sequence). Here the CDR3 reads CASSLALGSYNEQFF. In DNA form, the CDR3 reads TGTGCCAGCAGCTTGGCTTTGGGCTCCTACAATGAGCAGTTCTTC.

This clone has a handful of counts. The chain joins TRBV2 to TRBJ2-5, with TRBD2 matching over 9 bases. CDR1 and CDR2 (germline): SNHLY, FYNNEI. Trimming removed 4 bases from V and 0 bases from J; junction bases left unmatched: 6. This CDR3 contains 16 residues. CDR3 sequence reads: CASSASGRSYQETQYF. In nucleotides, the CDR3 is TGTGCCAGCAGTGCCAGCGGGAGGTCGTACCAAGAGACCCAGTACTTC.

The chain couples TRBV21-1 to TRBJ2-3. TRBV21-1 corresponds to a pseudogene. CDR3 length: 16 residues. The CDR3 DNA is TGTGCCAGCAATCAGGGGCTAGCGAGTTTATCAGATACGCAGTATTTT. Its translation: CASNQGLASLSDTQYF.

The rearrangement joins TRBV7-9 to TRBJ2-1; 10 nucleotides align to TRBD2. The V segment lost 11 bases and the J segment 4 bases; nucleotides outside the gene matches: 8. Germline lookup yields CDR1 SEHNR and CDR2 FQNEAQ (reference sequence). The CDR3 extends over 14 amino acids. Here the CDR3 reads CAGSGTSAYNEQFF. As DNA, the CDR3 is TGTGCCGGCTCCGGGACTAGCGCTTACAATGAGCAGTTCTTC.

V and J are TRBV27 and TRBJ2-7; D possibly corresponds to TRBD2 (5 bases). The CDR3 has 14 amino acids. Germline CDR1 MNHEY, CDR2 SMNVEV (reference sequence). V was cut by 2 bases and J by 2 bases, with 10 bases left in between. CDR3 amino acids: CASSLKAAAYEQYF. CDR3 coding DNA: TGTGCCAGCAGTTTAAAAGCGGCCGCCTACGAGCAGTACTTC.

The chain links TRBV10-2 to TRBJ2-7, with 13 nucleotides matching TRBD2. Losses at the gene ends were 2 bases for V and 0 bases for J; bases not matched to a gene: 4. Germline-derived CDR1 and CDR2 are WSHSY and SAAADI. The CDR3 spans 17 residues. CDR3 sequence (DNA): TGCGCCAGCAGTGAGCCTGGGACTAGCGGGGCCTCCTACGAGCAGTACTTC. It translates to CASSEPGTSGASYEQYF.

The J gene is TRBJ1-5, the V gene TRBV19, with D perhaps TRBD1 (6 bases). The V gene lost 5 bases and the J gene lost 6 bases, with 20 bases spanning the gap. Germline CDR1 is LNHDA and CDR2 is SQIVND (reference sequence). The CDR3 sequence is 16 residues long. CDR3 sequence reads: CASSLTSGQGGQPQHF. The CDR3 nucleotides read TGTGCCAGTAGTCTGACTTCCGGGCAAGGGGGTCAGCCCCAGCATTTT. Full variable domain (missing parts from reference TRBV19 and TRBJ1-5): DGGITQSPKYLFRKEGQNVTLSCEQNLNHDAMYWYRQDPGQGLRLIYYSQIVNDFQKGDIAEGYSVSREKKESFPLTVTSAQKNPTAFYLCASSLTSGQGGQPQHFGDGTRLSIL.

The chain couples TRBV5-1 to TRBJ1-4, with TRBD1 matching over 10 bases. CDR1 is SGHRS and CDR2 is YFSETQ in the germline V gene. CDR3 length equals 15 residues. The junction had 8 bases not matched to a gene; V was cut back by 7 bases and J by 5 bases. The CDR3 coding sequence is TGCGCCAGCGGAAGTTCGACAGGGGGCAATGAAAAACTGTTTTTT. Translation: CASGSSTGGNEKLFF.

This clone was counted only a few times. This chain joins TRBV11-2 and TRBJ1-1; possibly TRBD1 for D (6 bases). The CDR3 runs 13 residues. The germline V gene encodes CDR1 SGHAT and CDR2 FQNNGV. The ends were cut back, 3 bases at V and 5 bases at J, with 10 bases in the middle. This chain's CDR3 is CASSFAQGTEAFF. The CDR3 region has the DNA TGTGCCAGCAGCTTCGCACAGGGAACTGAAGCTTTCTTT.

The genes are TRBV30 and TRBJ2-7; the D gene is possibly TRBD1 (6 bases). V lost 4 bases to trimming and J lost 5 bases, with 18 bases between them. The V gene's germline CDR1 is GTSNPN and CDR2 SVGIG (reference sequence). The CDR3 covers 14 residues. CDR3 DNA: TGTGCCTGGATGGTAGGCAGGGGAAAGCACGAGCAGTACTTC. This codes for CAWMVGRGKHEQYF. Full variable domain (rest looked up from reference TRBV30 and TRBJ2-7): SQTIHQWPATLVQPVGSPLSLECTVEGTSNPNLYWYRQAAGRGLQLLFYSVGIGQISSEVPQNLSASRPQDRQFILSSKKLLLSDSGFYLCAWMVGRGKHEQYFGPGTRLTVT.

This chain joins TRBV28 and TRBJ1-5; the D gene is possibly TRBD1 (5 bases). The CDR3 is 16 amino acids. Trimming pared 8 bases from V and 3 bases from J, leaving 20 bases between. Germline values: CDR1 MDHEN, CDR2 SYDVKM. The chain's CDR3 is CASLRGGTSHNQPQHF. The DNA of the CDR3 is TGTGCCAGCCTTCGCGGGGGGACCTCTCACAATCAGCCCCAGCATTTT.

V gene TRBV10-3 combines with J gene TRBJ2-5, with no clear D. Trimming cost V 2 bases and J 5 bases, with 12 bases left between them. Germline V lookup: CDR1 ENHRY, CDR2 SYGVKD. CDR3 length equals 14 residues. The CDR3 loop reads CAISEDVVSETQYF. CDR3 coding DNA: TGTGCCATCAGTGAGGACGTAGTTTCGGAGACCCAGTACTTC.

The rearrangement links TRBV28 to TRBJ2-1; TRBD2 aligns across 12 bases. The germline V gene has CDR1 MDHEN and CDR2 SYDVKM. The CDR3 length is 20 residues. The V and J ends lost 3 bases and 0 bases, in that order; junction bases with no gene match: 12. In DNA, the CDR3 is TGTGCCAGCAGTTTCCCCCTCCTAGCGGGAGGGAAAACCTCCTACAATGAGCAGTTCTTC. Protein product: CASSFPLLAGGKTSYNEQFF.